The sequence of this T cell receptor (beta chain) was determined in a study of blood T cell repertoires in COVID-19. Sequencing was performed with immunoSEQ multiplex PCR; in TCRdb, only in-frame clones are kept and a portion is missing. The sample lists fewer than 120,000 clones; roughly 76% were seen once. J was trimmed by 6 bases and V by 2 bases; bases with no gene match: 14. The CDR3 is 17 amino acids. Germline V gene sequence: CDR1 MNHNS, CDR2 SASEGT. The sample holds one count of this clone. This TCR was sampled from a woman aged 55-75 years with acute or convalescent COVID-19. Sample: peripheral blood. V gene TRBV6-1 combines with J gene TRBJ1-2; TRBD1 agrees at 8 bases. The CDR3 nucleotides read TGTGCCAGCAGTGAACGGGGCCAGGGGGCGGAATTGCATGGCTACACCTTC. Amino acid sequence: CASSERGQGAELHGYTF.